Listed here are 3 T cell receptor beta chains from one sample, sequenced in a study of blood T cells in healthy people across ages. A second PCR of about 6 to 11 cycles used a sample-barcoded 5' primer and a J-beta primer mix. TCRdb analysed the 5' RACE reads with MiXCR anew, one entry per CDR3 protein. The data hold approximately 880,000 distinct CDR3 sequences, with about 48% observed a single time. Sequencing was carried out using blood. The source is a man aged 25-40 years in good health.

This chain joins TRBV12-3 or TRBV12-4 and TRBJ1-5, with 11 bases that match TRBD1. The CDR3 spans 16 residues. V was pared by 5 bases and J by 5 bases, with 8 bases of the junction left unmatched. Here the CDR3 DNA reads TGTGCCAGCAGTCGAGGGACAGGGGGACTTGATCAGCCCCAGCATTTT. Translated, it gives CASSRGTGGLDQPQHF.

The chain recombines TRBV18 with TRBJ2-6, with a possible D match to TRBD1 (6 bases). The CDR3 length is 17 residues. V was shortened by 3 bases and J by 2 bases, with 14 bases between the two germline ends. The V gene's germline CDR1 is KGHSH and CDR2 LQKENI. This chain's CDR3 is CASSPTTGSAGANVLTF. DNA of the CDR3: TGTGCCAGCTCACCTACGACAGGTAGTGCTGGGGCCAACGTCCTGACTTTC.

This chain joins TRBV20-1 and TRBJ2-1, with TRBD2 matching over 13 bases. With 1 base clipped from V and 8 bases from J, the junction kept 11 bases outside the gene matches. In germline, CDR1 is DFQATT, CDR2 SNEGSKA (reference sequence). This CDR3 comprises 17 residues. CDR3 residues: CSARVPLRLAGGYEQFF. The CDR3 DNA follows: TGCAGTGCTAGAGTTCCCCTTAGACTAGCGGGGGGATATGAGCAGTTCTTC.